This T cell receptor beta chain is drawn from a study of T cell repertoires in cytomegalovirus infection. The CDR3 covers 21 residues. The trim removed 2 bases at V and 0 bases at J, leaving 14 bases unmatched. Germline CDR1 is SEHNR and CDR2 is FQNEAQ (reference sequence). This clonotype was detected only a few times. TCRdb re-derived calls from the reads in MiXCR, one entry per CDR3 protein. Among hundreds of thousands of distinct CDR3 sequences, 11% were seen once, and the ten largest hold about 10%. The rearrangement joins TRBV7-9 to TRBJ2-4, with 12 bases matching TRBD2. The sequence derives from a human donor in good health (CMV status not recorded). Some clones in this sample may be carry-over from other donors' samples. The sequenced sample was PBMCs. CDR3 DNA sequence: TGTGCCAGCAGCTTACTCGGAGGACTAGCGGGACAAGAGCTAGCCAAAAACATTCAGTACTTC. It codes for CASSLLGGLAGQELAKNIQYF.